Below, 18 T cell receptor beta chains from the same sample are listed, as sequenced in a study of shared clonotypes between healthy human individuals. Sequencing used immunoSEQ multiplex PCR; TCRdb keeps in-frame clones, though not all of them. The sample yields a few million clones, roughly 93% seen once. The material sequenced was naive CD4+ T cells from PBMCs. Noted subset: CD45RA+ positively selected. These receptors were obtained from a man aged 18 to 30 in good health. Some clones in this sample may be carry-over from other donors' samples.

The rearrangement uses TRBV7-2 and TRBJ1-1; unclear D gene. Germline values: CDR1 SGHTA, CDR2 FQGNSA. V was shortened by 0 bases and J by 5 bases, with 16 bases between the two germline ends. This CDR3 contains 16 residues. The CDR3 region is CASSLAPRPEVTEAFF. The CDR3 bases are TGTGCCAGCAGCTTAGCCCCCAGGCCCGAAGTGACTGAAGCTTTCTTT.

The rearrangement links TRBV6-5 to TRBJ2-5; D is perhaps TRBD2 (6 bases). The CDR3 totals 14 residues. V dropped 6 bases and J dropped 9 bases, with 20 bases sitting between them. The germline gives CDR1 MNHEY, CDR2 SVGAGI. The CDR3 DNA reads TGTGCCAGCAGCCGCCAGTGGGGGGTAGGGTCCCAGTACTTC. Translated, it gives CASSRQWGVGSQYF.

This rearrangement joins TRBV4-2 to TRBJ1-1, with D perhaps matching TRBD1 (6 bases). The CDR3 sequence is 16 residues long. Germline V gene lookup returns CDR1 LGHNA and CDR2 YNFKEQ. The ends were cut back, 1 base at V and 3 bases at J, with 15 bases in the middle. The CDR3 DNA reads as TGTGCCAGCAGCCAAGGCAGGGGAGGGTTCGACACTGAAGCTTTCTTT. Encoded protein: CASSQGRGGFDTEAFF.

A remark on this clone: Other DNA sequences of this sample code for an identical CDR3. The chain combines TRBV29-1 with TRBJ1-4; 7 nucleotides match TRBD1. Germline loops: CDR1 SQVTM, CDR2 ANQGSEA. The CDR3 covers 13 residues. The V and J ends lost 4 bases and 8 bases, in that order; junction bases with no gene match: 7. CDR3 sequence reads: CSVVRQGGEKLFF. CDR3 DNA: TGCAGCGTTGTCAGACAGGGCGGAGAAAAACTGTTTTTT.

Here the CDR3 DNA reads TGTGCCAGCTCACTCTCGGGACAGGGGGCGTCTCGGGATACGCAGTATTTT. Amino acid sequence: CASSLSGQGASRDTQYF. V usage is TRBV18 and J usage is TRBJ2-3, with 12 bases identical to TRBD1. V shed 4 bases and J 6 bases; nucleotides not matched to a gene: 11. This CDR3 comprises 17 residues. Germline CDR1 KGHSH, CDR2 LQKENI.

V gene TRBV9 combines with J gene TRBJ2-3, with a weak D call TRBD1 (5 bases). Trimming stripped 3 bases from V and 3 bases from J, with 11 bases between. This CDR3 comprises 14 residues. The V gene's germline CDR1 is SGDLS and CDR2 YYNGEE. The CDR3 here is CASSASGWTDTQYF. The CDR3 nucleotides are TGTGCCAGCAGCGCGTCAGGGTGGACAGATACGCAGTATTTT. The full variable domain, in which reference TRBV9 and TRBJ2-3 provide the parts outside the CDR3, is DSGVTQTPKHLITATGQRVTLRCSPRSGDLSVYWYQQSLDQGLQFLIQYYNGEERAKGNILERFSAQQFPDLHSELNLSSLELGDSALYFCASSASGWTDTQYFGPGTRLTVL.

The chain combines TRBV5-1 with TRBJ2-3; no clear D gene. Between the trimmed V and J ends, which lost 2 bases and 3 bases, there was a span of 10 bases. Germline V gives CDR1 SGHRS, CDR2 YFSETQ. This CDR3 region has 14 residues. The CDR3 sequence is CASSFQYSTDTQYF. The CDR3 bases are TGCGCCAGCAGCTTTCAGTATAGTACAGATACGCAGTATTTT.

The chain employs TRBV10-3 and TRBJ2-5, with D maybe TRBD1 (5 bases). V lost 4 bases to trimming and J lost 5 bases, with 11 bases between them. Germline V gene data show CDR1 as ENHRY and CDR2 as SYGVKD. CDR3 size: 13 residues. The CDR3 bases are TGTGCCATCAGTGCAGGGCGATACGAGACCCAGTACTTC. Residues: CAISAGRYETQYF.

The V gene is TRBV7-9, the J gene TRBJ1-5; D gene ambiguous. The CDR3 has 17 amino acids. Germline lookup yields CDR1 SEHNR and CDR2 FQNEAQ (reference sequence). Trimming removed 5 bases from V and 2 bases from J, with 19 bases in between. CDR3 in DNA: TGTGCCAGCAGCCCTCGAAAAATAGGCAGGCGCAATCAGCCCCAGCATTTT. Protein sequence: CASSPRKIGRRNQPQHF.

The chain is built from TRBV7-2 and TRBJ1-1; D gene unclear. Trimming stripped 0 bases from V and 1 base from J, with 12 bases between. Germline CDR1 is SGHTA and CDR2 is FQGNSA. The CDR3 runs 16 residues. The DNA of the CDR3 is TGTGCCAGCAGCTTAGCTGGGTTGGTGGGGAACACTGAAGCTTTCTTT. Translated: CASSLAGLVGNTEAFF.

The chain is built from TRBV28 and TRBJ1-3; no reliable D call. Germline lookup yields CDR1 MDHEN and CDR2 SYDVKM. The CDR3 contains 13 residues. The V and J ends lost 7 bases and 6 bases respectively, with 13 bases between them. CDR3 loop: CASMFPLTNTIYF. The CDR3 coding sequence is TGTGCCAGCATGTTTCCCCTGACAAACACCATATATTTT.

The chain links TRBV19 to TRBJ1-1, with D possibly TRBD1 on 5 matching bases. With 10 bases removed from V and 4 bases from J, the gap between germline ends came to 16 bases. The CDR3 extends over 13 amino acids. Germline V gene data show CDR1 as LNHDA and CDR2 as SQIVND (reference sequence). CDR3 residues: CATTGPRGTEAFF. The CDR3 region has the DNA TGTGCCACTACGGGGCCTCGGGGCACTGAAGCTTTCTTT.

This rearrangement joins TRBV29-1 to TRBJ1-2; D call uncertain. Trimming took 2 bases from V and 5 from J, leaving 6 bases between them. Germline V gene data show CDR1 as SQVTM and CDR2 as ANQGSEA. The CDR3 has 11 amino acids. The CDR3 DNA reads as TGCAGCGTTGAAAGGGTATATGGCTACACCTTC. Its translation is CSVERVYGYTF.

On this clone: This sample includes further DNA sequences coding for the same CDR3. V and J are TRBV5-1 and TRBJ2-1; TRBD2 aligns across 8 bases. This CDR3 spans 15 amino acids. The trim removed 0 bases at V and 4 bases at J, leaving 3 bases unmatched. Germline CDR1 reads SGHRS; CDR2 reads YFSETQ. In nucleotides, the CDR3 is TGCGCCAGCAGCTTGGCCAGCGGGAGTTACAATGAGCAGTTCTTC. Encoded protein: CASSLASGSYNEQFF.

The count of this clone is one. The chain recombines TRBV28 with TRBJ2-7, with unresolved D. The CDR3 has 15 residues. Trimming pared 4 bases from V and 0 bases from J, leaving 13 bases between. Per the germline V gene, CDR1 is MDHEN and CDR2 is SYDVKM. The DNA of the CDR3 is TGTGCCAGCAGTTCCTTGGCAGGTACCTCCTACGAGCAGTACTTC. Translating it yields CASSSLAGTSYEQYF.

J is TRBJ2-4 and V is TRBV6-5, with 7 bases that match TRBD1. Per germline, CDR1 MNHEY and CDR2 SVGAGI. V shed 5 bases, J shed 8 bases, and the junction held 9 bases outside the gene matches. This CDR3 has 14 residues. The CDR3 DNA sequence: TGTGCCAGCAGTCCCAGGGGGATGGGATACATTCAGTACTTC. Encoded protein: CASSPRGMGYIQYF.

The CDR3 sequence is CASSLVLAPTDTQYF. The CDR3 DNA sequence: TGCGCCAGCAGCTTGGTTCTAGCGCCCACAGATACGCAGTATTTT. The chain recombines TRBV5-1 with TRBJ2-3, with TRBD2 as a possible D gene (6 bases). Germline V gives CDR1 SGHRS, CDR2 YFSETQ. Trimming took 0 bases from V and 2 from J, leaving 10 bases between them. The CDR3 totals 15 residues. Drawing the rest from reference TRBV5-1 and TRBJ2-3, the complete variable domain is KAGVTQTPRYLIKTRGQQVTLSCSPISGHRSVSWYQQTPGQGLQFLFEYFSETQRNKGNFPGRFSGRQFSNSRSEMNVSTLELGDSALYLCASSLVLAPTDTQYFGPGTRLTVL.

In this sample, this clone turned up a few times. Within the sample, other DNA sequences also encode this same CDR3. The rearrangement uses TRBV30 and TRBJ2-3; no firm D call. V lost 1 base and J 0 bases, leaving 8 bases between the germline ends. CDR3 length equals 14 residues. Looked up from germline, CDR1 is GTSNPN and CDR2 is SVGIG (reference sequence). CDR3 in amino acids: CAWSGWTSTDTQYF. Here the CDR3 DNA reads TGTGCCTGGAGTGGCTGGACCAGCACAGATACGCAGTATTTT.